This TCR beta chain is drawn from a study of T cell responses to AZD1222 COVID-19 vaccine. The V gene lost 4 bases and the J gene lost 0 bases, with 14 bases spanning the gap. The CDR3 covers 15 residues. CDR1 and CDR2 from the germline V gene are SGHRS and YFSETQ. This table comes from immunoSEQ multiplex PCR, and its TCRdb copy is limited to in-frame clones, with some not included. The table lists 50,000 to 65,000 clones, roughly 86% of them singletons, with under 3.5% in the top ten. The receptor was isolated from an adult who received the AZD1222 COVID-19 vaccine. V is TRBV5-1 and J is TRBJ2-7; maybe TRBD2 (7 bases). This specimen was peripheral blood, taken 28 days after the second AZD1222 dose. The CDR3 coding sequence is TGCGCCAGCAGCATCGAGGGGGGGGCCTCCTACGAGCAGTACTTC. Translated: CASSIEGGASYEQYF. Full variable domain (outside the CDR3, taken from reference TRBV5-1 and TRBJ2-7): KAGVTQTPRYLIKTRGQQVTLSCSPISGHRSVSWYQQTPGQGLQFLFEYFSETQRNKGNFPGRFSGRQFSNSRSEMNVSTLELGDSALYLCASSIEGGASYEQYFGPGTRLTVT.